These T cell receptor beta chains were read from a single sample in a study of beta chain features in type 1 diabetes. The repertoire was sequenced with immunoSEQ multiplex PCR; TCRdb's copy has only in-frame clones and lacks some. The table includes about 160,000 clones, about 9% detected once. The sequenced sample consisted of central memory CD4+ T cells from blood. The receptor source for this set is a woman in her 30s with type 1 diabetes. The CDR3 runs from the conserved cysteine through the conserved F or W. The order of the fields is V gene, clone size, D gene, J gene, CDR3 DNA, CDR3 protein. The D gene is left open where the match is weak. Not every row has a clone size; where given, it reads once, few, many or a size class.

TRBV2,-,-,TRBJ2-5,TGTGCCAGCAGTGAAAATCGCCAAGAGACCCAGTACTTC,CASSENRQETQYF
TRBV9,-,TRBD1,TRBJ1-2,TGTGCCAGCAGCGCACAGGGGGTCGGCTATGGCTACACCTTC,CASSAQGVGYGYTF
TRBV14,-,-,TRBJ2-3,TGTGCCAGCAGCCAAGACCCAGCTAGTACGCAGTATTTT,CASSQDPASTQYF
TRBV15,-,-,TRBJ2-7,TGTGCCACCAGCAGTCCCGACAGGAGCTACGAGCAGTACTTC,CATSSPDRSYEQYF
TRBV7-3,few,TRBD2,TRBJ2-1,TGTGCCAGCAGCCGGACTAGATCGACGAATGAGCAGTTCTTC,CASSRTRSTNEQFF
TRBV11-1,medium-sized,-,TRBJ2-2,TGTGCCAGCAGCTTAGGACAGGCCGGGGAGCTGTTTTTT,CASSLGQAGELFF
TRBV25-1,many,-,TRBJ2-1,TGTGCCAGCAGTGATAGGAGCGGCAGACAGTTCTTC,CASSDRSGRQFF
TRBV6-5,-,TRBD2,TRBJ2-7,TGTGCCAGCAGCCCGTCCGGGACTAACCTCTACGAGCAGTACTTC,CASSPSGTNLYEQYF
TRBV29-1,-,TRBD1,TRBJ1-5,TGCAGCGTTGCCCCCGGGACAGGGAATCAGCCCCAGCATTTT,CSVAPGTGNQPQHF
TRBV7-3,-,-,TRBJ1-1,TGTGCCAGCAGGAACAGGGAGAACACTGAAGCTTTCTTT,CASRNRENTEAFF
TRBV19,few,TRBD1,TRBJ1-5,TGTGCCAGTAGTATAGATCGATGGGACAGGGGTCGCAATCAGCCCCAGCATTTT,CASSIDRWDRGRNQPQHF
TRBV6-1,-,-,TRBJ1-2,TGTGCCAGCAGTGACCAGGATTACTATGGCTACACCTTC,CASSDQDYYGYTF
TRBV20-1,few,-,TRBJ2-5,TGCAGTGCTAGCTTCAGAGAGACCCAGTACTTC,CSASFRETQYF
TRBV15,-,TRBD1,TRBJ1-2,TGTGCCACCAGCAGAGGCGGGGACAGTAACTATGGCTACACCTTC,CATSRGGDSNYGYTF
TRBV5-1,-,TRBD2,TRBJ2-7,TGCGCCAGCAGGATCGGGACTAGCGGCTACGAGCAGTACTTC,CASRIGTSGYEQYF
TRBV18,few,TRBD2,TRBJ2-7,TGTGCCAGCTCACCTCGTAATAGCGGGAGAGGCTCCTACGAGCAGTACTTC,CASSPRNSGRGSYEQYF
TRBV30,few,-,TRBJ1-3,TGTGCCTGGAGTGTAAACGGGAGAAACACCATATATTTT,CAWSVNGRNTIYF
TRBV18,-,TRBD1,TRBJ2-2,TGTGCCAGCTCATCCGGGACAGGAGTTGGCGGGGAGCTGTTTTTT,CASSSGTGVGGELFF
TRBV5-1,-,-,TRBJ1-1,TGCGCCAGCAGCCCAGGACCGGGGAGCACTGAAGCTTTCTTT,CASSPGPGSTEAFF
TRBV7-8,many,TRBD2,TRBJ2-1,TGTGGAGCGGGAGGGCACAGTGAGCAGTTCTTC,CGAGGHSEQFF
TRBV27,few,TRBD1,TRBJ1-5,TGTGCCAGCAGGCGTTGGGACAGTAGTAATCAGCCCCAGCATTTT,CASRRWDSSNQPQHF
TRBV29-1,few,-,TRBJ2-1,TGCAGCGTTGAAGACCCGTCGGCGGCCCACTACAATGAGCAGTTCTTC,CSVEDPSAAHYNEQFF
TRBV19,-,-,TRBJ1-2,TGTGCCAGTAGAGCTGCCGAGAACTATGGCTACACCTTC,CASRAAENYGYTF
TRBV5-1,few,TRBD2,TRBJ2-1,TGCGCCAGCAGCCCAGGATCGCTAGCGGGAGGGTACAATGAGCAGTTCTTC,CASSPGSLAGGYNEQFF
TRBV19,-,TRBD2,TRBJ2-2,TGTGCCAGTAGTACGAGCGGGAGTACCGGGGAGCTGTTTTTT,CASSTSGSTGELFF
TRBV6-5,-,-,TRBJ1-2,TGTGCCAGCAGGCTAACAGGGTCTAACTATGGCTACACCTTC,CASRLTGSNYGYTF
TRBV30,few,TRBD1,TRBJ2-7,TGTGCCGGAAGCGGCCCGGGGACAGGCGGCGACGAGCAGTACTTC,CAGSGPGTGGDEQYF
TRBV30,few,TRBD2,TRBJ2-5,TGTGCCTGGAGTGTGGGACTAGCGGTAGAGACCCAGTACTTC,CAWSVGLAVETQYF
TRBV28,-,-,TRBJ2-2,TGTGCCAGCCGGGGGGACAGGACGCGCACCGGGGAGCTGTTTTTT,CASRGDRTRTGELFF
TRBV27,-,-,TRBJ1-2,TGTGCCAGCAGTTTACAGGGGAACTATGGCTACACCTTC,CASSLQGNYGYTF
TRBV6-6,-,TRBD1,TRBJ2-2,TGTGCCAGCAGTTACCCAATGGGACAGGGGGCGGGGGAGCTGTTTTTT,CASSYPMGQGAGELFF
TRBV27,-,TRBD1,TRBJ1-5,TGTGCCAGCAGCGGGACAGGGGATCAGCCCCAGCATTTT,CASSGTGDQPQHF
TRBV11-2,few,TRBD1,TRBJ2-7,TGTGCCAGCAGCTCGAGCCCGGACAGGGGGCCCATCTACGAGCAGTACTTC,CASSSSPDRGPIYEQYF
TRBV6-6,-,TRBD1,TRBJ1-1,TGTGCCAGCAGTCAACAGGGGACCGCTGAAGCTTTCTTT,CASSQQGTAEAFF
TRBV5-1,-,TRBD2,TRBJ2-1,TGCGCCAGCAGCTTGGATGGGACTAGTATCTATGAGCAGTTCTTC,CASSLDGTSIYEQFF
TRBV11-2,-,-,TRBJ2-3,TGTGCCAGCAGCTCTATCAGGGGGGCAGATACGCAGTATTTT,CASSSIRGADTQYF
TRBV29-1,few,-,TRBJ2-4,TGCAGCGTCCTTCGGGAGGCCAAAAACATTCAGTACTTC,CSVLREAKNIQYF
TRBV11-3,-,TRBD2,TRBJ2-1,TGTGCCAGCAGCGCCGGGACTAGCGGGAGGTACTCCTACAATGAGCAGTTCTTC,CASSAGTSGRYSYNEQFF
TRBV27,-,-,TRBJ1-5,TGTGCCAGCAGTTTAGGGTATTCAGGATCAGAGCCCCAGCATTTT,CASSLGYSGSEPQHF
TRBV6-1,-,-,TRBJ1-1,TGTGCCAGCAGTGAACGTCGAGGCACTGAAGCTTTCTTT,CASSERRGTEAFF
TRBV2,few,-,TRBJ2-1,TGTGCCAGCCTGAGGACGGGGTACACCTACAATGAGCAGTTCTTC,CASLRTGYTYNEQFF
TRBV19,few,TRBD2,TRBJ2-1,TGTGCCAGTAGTTATAGCGGGAGCTCCTACAATGAGCAGTTCTTC,CASSYSGSSYNEQFF
TRBV27,-,-,TRBJ2-1,TGTGCCAGCAGTTTAATGGGGTGGGCAGGCGGGAAGGCACACAATGAGCAGTTCTTC,CASSLMGWAGGKAHNEQFF
TRBV9,few,TRBD1,TRBJ1-1,TGTGCCAGCAGCATAGACAGGGGGAACACTGAAGCTTTCTTT,CASSIDRGNTEAFF
TRBV9,-,TRBD2,TRBJ2-1,TGTGCCAGCAGCTTACGACTAGCGGGAGTGGGTGAGCAGTTCTTC,CASSLRLAGVGEQFF
TRBV5-1,-,-,TRBJ2-1,TGCGCCAGCAGCTTGGCCCCCGGGTACAATGAGCAGTTCTTC,CASSLAPGYNEQFF
TRBV29-1,few,TRBD1,TRBJ2-5,TGCAGCGCCGGGGGACAGGTTCTCCAAGAGACCCAGTACTTC,CSAGGQVLQETQYF
TRBV13,few,TRBD2,TRBJ2-1,TGTGCCAGCAGCTTATACCTAGCGGGAGTTAACAATGAGCAGTTCTTC,CASSLYLAGVNNEQFF
TRBV18,few,TRBD1,TRBJ1-2,TGTGCCAGCTCACCCGACAGGGAGGCCAGTGGCTACACCTTC,CASSPDREASGYTF
TRBV19,-,TRBD1,TRBJ1-1,TGTGCCAGTATTCCGGACAGGTACACTGAAGCTTTCTTT,CASIPDRYTEAFF
TRBV7-7,-,TRBD1,TRBJ2-3,TGTGCTAGCAGCCCAACGGGACAGGGGGCAGATACGCAGTATTTT,CASSPTGQGADTQYF
TRBV7-9,-,TRBD2,TRBJ2-3,TGTGCCAGCAGCGTCGGACTAGCGGGAGCAGATACGCAGTATTTT,CASSVGLAGADTQYF
TRBV11-2,-,TRBD1,TRBJ2-4,TGTGCCAGCAGCCTCGGACAGGGAAACATTCAGTACTTC,CASSLGQGNIQYF
TRBV28,few,-,TRBJ1-2,TGTGCCAGCAGTCCCCGACCCCGAGGGGGCTACACCTTC,CASSPRPRGGYTF
TRBV30,-,-,TRBJ1-5,TGTGCCTGGAGTGTACGCAGGGGCAATCAGCCCCAGCATTTT,CAWSVRRGNQPQHF